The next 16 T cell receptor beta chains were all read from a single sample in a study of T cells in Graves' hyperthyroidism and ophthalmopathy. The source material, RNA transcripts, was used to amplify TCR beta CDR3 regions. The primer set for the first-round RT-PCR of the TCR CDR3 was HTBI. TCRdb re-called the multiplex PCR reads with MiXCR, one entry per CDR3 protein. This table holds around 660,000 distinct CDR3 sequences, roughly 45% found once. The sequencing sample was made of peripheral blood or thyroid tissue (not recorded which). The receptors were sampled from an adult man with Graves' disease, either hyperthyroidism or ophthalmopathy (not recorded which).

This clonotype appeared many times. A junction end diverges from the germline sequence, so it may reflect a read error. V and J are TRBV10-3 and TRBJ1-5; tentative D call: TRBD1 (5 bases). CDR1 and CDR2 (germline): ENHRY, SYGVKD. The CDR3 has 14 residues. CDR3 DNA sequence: TGTGCCAGCAGTCGTCAGGGTGCTAATCAGCCCCAGCATTTT. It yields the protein CASSRQGANQPQHF.

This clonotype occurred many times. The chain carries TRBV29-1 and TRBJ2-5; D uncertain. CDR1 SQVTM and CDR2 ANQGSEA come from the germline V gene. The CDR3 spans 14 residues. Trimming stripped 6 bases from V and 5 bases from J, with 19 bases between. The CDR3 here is CSVPDSSLGETQYF. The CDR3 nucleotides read TGCAGCGTCCCCGACTCATCCCTGGGGGAGACCCAGTACTTC.

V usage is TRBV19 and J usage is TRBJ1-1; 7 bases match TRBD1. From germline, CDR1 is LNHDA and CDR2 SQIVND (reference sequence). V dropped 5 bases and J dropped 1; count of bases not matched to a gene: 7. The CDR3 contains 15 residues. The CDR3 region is CASSPGTEANTEAFF. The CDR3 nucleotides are TGTGCCAGTAGTCCAGGGACAGAGGCGAACACTGAAGCTTTCTTT. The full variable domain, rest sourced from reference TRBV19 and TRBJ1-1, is DGGITQSPKYLFRKEGQNVTLSCEQNLNHDAMYWYRQDPGQGLRLIYYSQIVNDFQKGDIAEGYSVSREKKESFPLTVTSAQKNPTAFYLCASSPGTEANTEAFFGQGTRLTVV.

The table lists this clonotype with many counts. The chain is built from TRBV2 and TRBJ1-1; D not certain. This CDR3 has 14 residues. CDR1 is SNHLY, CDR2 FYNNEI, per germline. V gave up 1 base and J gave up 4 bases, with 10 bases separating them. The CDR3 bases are TGTGCCAGCAGTGAAGAGGAAGGCGTCACTGAAGCTTTCTTT. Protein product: CASSEEEGVTEAFF.

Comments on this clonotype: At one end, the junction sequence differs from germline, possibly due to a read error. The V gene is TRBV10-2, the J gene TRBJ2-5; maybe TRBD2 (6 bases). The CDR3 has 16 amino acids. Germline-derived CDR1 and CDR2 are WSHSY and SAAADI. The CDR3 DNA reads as TGTGCCAGCAGTCCAACTAGCACCTACTTCCAAGAGACCCAGTACTTC. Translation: CASSPTSTYFQETQYF.

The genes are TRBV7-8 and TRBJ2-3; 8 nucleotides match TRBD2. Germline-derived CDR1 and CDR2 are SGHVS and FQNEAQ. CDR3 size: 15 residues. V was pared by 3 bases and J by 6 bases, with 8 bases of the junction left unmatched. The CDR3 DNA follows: TGTGCCAGCAGCTTGTACGCGGGAGGAGGGGATACGCAGTATTTT. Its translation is CASSLYAGGGDTQYF.

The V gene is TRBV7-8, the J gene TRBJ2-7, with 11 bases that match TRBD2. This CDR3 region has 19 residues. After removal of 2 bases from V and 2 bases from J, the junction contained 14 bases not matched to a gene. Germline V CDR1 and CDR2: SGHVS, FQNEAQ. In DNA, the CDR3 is TGTGCCAGCAGCTTACCACTAGCGGGAGCCACAACCACAGCCTACGAGCAGTACTTC. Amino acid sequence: CASSLPLAGATTTAYEQYF.

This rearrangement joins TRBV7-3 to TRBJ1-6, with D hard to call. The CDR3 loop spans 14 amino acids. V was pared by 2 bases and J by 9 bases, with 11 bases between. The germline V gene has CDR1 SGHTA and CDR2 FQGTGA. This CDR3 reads CASSLYGEGSPLHF. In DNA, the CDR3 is TGTGCCAGCAGCTTATACGGGGAGGGTTCACCCCTCCACTTT.

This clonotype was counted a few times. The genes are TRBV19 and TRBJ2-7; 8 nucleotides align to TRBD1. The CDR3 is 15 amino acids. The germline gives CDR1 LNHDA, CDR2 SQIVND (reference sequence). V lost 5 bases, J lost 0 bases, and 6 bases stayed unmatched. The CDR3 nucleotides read TGTGCCAGTAGTGGGACAGGTTCTATCTCCTACGAGCAGTACTTC. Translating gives CASSGTGSISYEQYF.

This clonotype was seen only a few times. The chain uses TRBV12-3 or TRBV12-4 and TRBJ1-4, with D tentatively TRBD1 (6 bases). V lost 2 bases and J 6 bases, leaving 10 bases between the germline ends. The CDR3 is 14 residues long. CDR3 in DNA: TGTGCCAGCAGTTTATGGGGGGCTGATGAAAAACTGTTTTTT. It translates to CASSLWGADEKLFF.

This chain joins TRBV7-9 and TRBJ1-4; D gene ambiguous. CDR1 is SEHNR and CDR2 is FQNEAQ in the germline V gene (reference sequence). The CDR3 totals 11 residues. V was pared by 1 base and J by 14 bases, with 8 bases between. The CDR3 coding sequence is TGTGCCAGCAGCTTAGACGGAGATCTGTTTTTT. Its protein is CASSLDGDLFF.

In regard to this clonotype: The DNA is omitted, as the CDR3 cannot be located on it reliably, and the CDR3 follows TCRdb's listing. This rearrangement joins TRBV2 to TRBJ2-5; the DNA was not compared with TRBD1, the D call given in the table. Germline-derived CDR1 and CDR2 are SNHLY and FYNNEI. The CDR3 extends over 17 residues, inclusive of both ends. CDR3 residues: CACSARIAGEYQETQYF.

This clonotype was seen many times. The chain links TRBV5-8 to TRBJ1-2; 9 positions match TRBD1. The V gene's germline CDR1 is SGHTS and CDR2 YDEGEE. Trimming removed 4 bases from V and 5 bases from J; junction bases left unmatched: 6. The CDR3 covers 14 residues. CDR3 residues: CASSITGGRYGYTF. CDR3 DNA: TGTGCCAGCAGCATCACAGGGGGCCGGTATGGCTACACCTTC.

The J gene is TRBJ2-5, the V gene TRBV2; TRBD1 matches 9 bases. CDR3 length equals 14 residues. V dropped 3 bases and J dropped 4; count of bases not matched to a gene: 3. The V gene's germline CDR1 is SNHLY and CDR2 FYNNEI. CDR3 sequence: CASSERTGAETQYF. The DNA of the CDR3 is TGTGCCAGCAGTGAGAGGACAGGGGCAGAGACCCAGTACTTC.

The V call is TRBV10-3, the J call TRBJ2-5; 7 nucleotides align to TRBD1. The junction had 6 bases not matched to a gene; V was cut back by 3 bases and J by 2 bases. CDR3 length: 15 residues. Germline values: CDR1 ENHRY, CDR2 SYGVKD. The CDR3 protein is CAISEGTAVQETQYF. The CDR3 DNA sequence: TGTGCCATCAGTGAAGGGACAGCGGTACAAGAGACCCAGTACTTC.

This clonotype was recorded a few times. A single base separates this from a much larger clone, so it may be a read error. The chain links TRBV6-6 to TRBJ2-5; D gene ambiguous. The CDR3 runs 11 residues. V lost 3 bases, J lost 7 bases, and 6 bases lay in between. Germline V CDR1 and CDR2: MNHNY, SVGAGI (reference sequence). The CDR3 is CASSYDGTQYF. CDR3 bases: TGTGCCAGCAGTTATGACGGGACCCAGTACTTC.